The source of this T cell receptor beta chain is a study of T cell repertoires in cytomegalovirus infection. For the study at large: Public TCR beta signatures indicated both CMV infection and matching HLA type. Broader study findings: Ex vivo, HLA-C-restricted CMV-specific TCR beta clonotypes prevailed over the rest of the response.

The V segment lost 5 bases and the J segment 6 bases; nucleotides outside the gene matches: 7. The CDR3 has 14 amino acids. Germline CDR1 reads SEHNR; CDR2 reads FQNEAQ (reference sequence). As concerns this clonotype: Antigen specificity is unknown.

TCRdb fed the reads into MiXCR, producing one record per CDR3 protein. The sample consists of about 920,000 distinct CDR3 sequences, around a third of them appearing once. The material was cultured CD8+ T cells from PBMCs, obtained from culture after CMV antigen stimulation. The TCR comes from a human donor in good health (CMV status not recorded). Some clones in this sample may be carry-over from other donors' samples. The chain links TRBV7-9 to TRBJ1-5; 7 bases map to TRBD1. CDR3 DNA: TGTGCCAGCAGCCGTACAGGGGACATTCAGCCCCAGCATTTT. Its protein product is CASSRTGDIQPQHF.